This T cell receptor beta chain was sequenced for a study of siplizumab effects on memory and regulatory T cells. Study outcomes and limitations: Mappable alloreactive CD4+ clones averaged around 69% Treg-derived with siplizumab versus about 30% in controls. Suppression by proliferating Tregs derived from siplizumab cultures was not verified. The naive T cell population seemed more diverse than memory cells and seemed a major contributor to the alloresponse.

Germline V gene sequence: CDR1 SEHNR, CDR2 FQNEAQ (reference sequence). The trim removed 7 bases at V and 5 bases at J, leaving 7 bases unmatched. This CDR3 has 13 amino acids. Regarding this clone: The antigen is undetermined.

The method was immunoSEQ multiplex PCR; TCRdb's version includes in-frame clones alone and lacks a portion of them. Of 100,000 or so clones listed, around 90% are singletons. Input material: non-Treg CD4+ T cells sorted from blood. This receptor was obtained from a human donor in good health. The chain uses TRBV7-9 and TRBJ1-1, with 7 bases lining up with TRBD1. The CDR3, as DNA: TGTGCCAGCACGAGGACAGGACCGACTGAAGCTTTCTTT. This sequence encodes CASTRTGPTEAFF.